A selection of T cell receptor beta chains follows, all from one sample in a study of T cell responses to AZD1222 COVID-19 vaccine. Generated by immunoSEQ multiplex PCR, the TCRdb table keeps only in-frame clones and is missing some. Of 95,000 to 150,000 clones listed, about nine tenths were seen once; the top ten hold about 4%. This material consisted of peripheral blood, taken on day 0 of MenACWY control vaccination. Source of these receptors: an adult in good health. Both conserved end residues are part of each CDR3. The D gene is left open where the match is weak. A clone size is listed for some rows: how often the clone was seen (once, few, many), or a class if it is expanded.

D	V	J	size	CDR3	DNA
-	TRBV29-1	TRBJ2-5	-	CSVEGWETQYF	TGCAGCGTTGAGGGTTGGGAGACCCAGTACTTC
-	TRBV29-1	TRBJ1-2	-	CSVLDLGGYTF	TGCAGCGTCCTGGACCTGGGAGGCTACACCTTC
TRBD2	TRBV3-1/TRBV3-2	TRBJ2-1	-	CASSQDLAGGGNEQFF	TGTGCCAGCAGCCAGGATCTAGCGGGGGGCGGGAATGAGCAGTTCTTC
TRBD1	TRBV7-2	TRBJ1-2	-	CASSLRGQGTNYGYTF	TGTGCCAGCAGCTTAAGGGGACAGGGAACTAACTATGGCTACACCTTC
-	TRBV6-2/TRBV6-3	TRBJ1-1	-	CASSYSPDTNTEAFF	TGTGCCAGCAGTTACTCGCCGGACACGAACACTGAAGCTTTCTTT
-	TRBV7-2	TRBJ1-2	-	CASSLGGGINYGYTF	TGTGCCAGCAGCTTAGGGGGAGGCATTAACTATGGCTACACCTTC
-	TRBV4-3	TRBJ1-6	once	CASSQDRDGYSYNSPLHF	TGCGCCAGCAGCCAAGACCGGGACGGGTACTCCTATAATTCACCCCTCCACTTT
-	TRBV27	TRBJ2-2	-	CASTSPGELFF	TGTGCCAGCACATCGCCCGGGGAGCTGTTTTTT
TRBD1	TRBV28	TRBJ2-3	-	CASRTGGWADTQYF	TGTGCCAGCAGGACAGGGGGCTGGGCAGATACGCAGTATTTT
-	TRBV6-2/TRBV6-3	TRBJ1-1	-	CASSLRSRTEAFF	TGTGCCAGCAGTTTACGAAGTAGGACTGAAGCTTTCTTT
TRBD1	TRBV11-2	TRBJ1-6	once	CASSSVGTGPRSPLHF	TGTGCCAGCAGCTCCGTGGGGACAGGCCCTCGTTCACCCCTCCACTTT
-	TRBV7-9	TRBJ2-7	-	CASSVGLGSYEQYF	TGTGCCAGCAGCGTGGGACTGGGGTCCTACGAGCAGTACTTC
-	TRBV7-2	TRBJ2-1	-	CASSLTGGEQFF	TGTGCCAGCAGCTTAACGGGCGGCGAGCAGTTCTTC
TRBD2	TRBV18	TRBJ2-1	-	CASSLVGLAGYNEQFF	TGTGCCAGCTCATTGGTAGGACTAGCGGGGTACAATGAGCAGTTCTTC
-	TRBV3-1/TRBV3-2	TRBJ2-7	-	CASSQLAIGEQYF	TGTGCCAGCAGCCAACTAGCGATTGGCGAGCAGTACTTC
-	TRBV9	TRBJ2-3	-	CASSDGHSSPYSTDTQYF	TGTGCCAGCAGCGATGGCCACTCGAGCCCGTATAGCACAGATACGCAGTATTTT
-	TRBV14	TRBJ2-2	-	CASSQVPSVNGELFF	TGTGCCAGCAGCCAAGTGCCTAGTGTGAACGGGGAGCTGTTTTTT
-	TRBV5-4	TRBJ1-1	once	CASSHPGSHTEAFF	TGTGCCAGCAGCCACCCCGGGAGTCACACTGAAGCTTTCTTT
TRBD2	TRBV27	TRBJ2-3	-	CASSFSDLAGGTDTQYF	TGTGCCAGCAGTTTCTCTGATCTAGCGGGAGGCACAGATACGCAGTATTTT
-	TRBV28	TRBJ2-2	-	CASSFSSGAGTGELFF	TGTGCCAGCAGTTTCTCATCGGGGGCTGGCACCGGGGAGCTGTTTTTT
TRBD1	TRBV28	TRBJ2-7	-	CASSLARDRVDEQYF	TGTGCCAGCAGTTTAGCCCGGGACAGGGTGGATGAGCAGTACTTC
TRBD2	TRBV7-8	TRBJ2-1	-	CASSRGRVGLAGTEQFF	TGTGCCAGCAGCCGAGGGAGGGTAGGACTAGCGGGGACAGAGCAGTTCTTC
-	TRBV10-3	TRBJ1-1	-	CAISETNTEAFF	TGTGCCATCAGTGAGACTAACACTGAAGCTTTCTTT
TRBD2	TRBV10-2	TRBJ2-1	-	CASSERGLAGVVEQFF	TGCGCCAGCAGTGAGCGGGGACTAGCGGGAGTGGTTGAGCAGTTCTTC
TRBD1	TRBV18	TRBJ2-1	-	CASPPLPGTVYNEQFF	TGTGCCAGCCCTCCCTTACCGGGGACAGTCTACAATGAGCAGTTCTTC
TRBD1	TRBV11-3	TRBJ2-1	-	CASSLGGQGVDEQFF	TGTGCCAGCAGCTTAGGTGGGCAGGGGGTCGATGAGCAGTTCTTC
-	TRBV25-1	TRBJ1-2	-	CARECRDPRYGYTF	TGTGCCAGGGAATGTCGGGACCCCAGGTATGGCTACACCTTC
TRBD1	TRBV13	TRBJ1-1	-	CASSLEWQGAPEAFF	TGTGCCAGCAGCTTAGAGTGGCAGGGGGCCCCTGAAGCTTTCTTT
-	TRBV28	TRBJ1-3	-	CASRQTGGNTIYF	TGTGCCAGCAGGCAGACAGGCGGAAACACCATATATTTT
TRBD1	TRBV5-6	TRBJ1-2	-	CASRSRGRGYGYTF	TGTGCCAGCAGGTCGAGGGGGCGAGGCTATGGCTACACCTTC
-	TRBV19	TRBJ2-1	-	CASSNGQFGGYEQFF	TGTGCCAGTAGCAACGGACAGTTCGGTGGGTATGAGCAGTTCTTC
-	TRBV27	TRBJ1-6	-	CASSFQFSSPLHF	TGTGCCAGCAGTTTTCAGTTTAGTTCACCCCTCCACTTT
TRBD1	TRBV5-6	TRBJ1-6	-	CASSLAVQGITYNSPLHF	TGTGCCAGCAGCTTGGCCGTACAGGGGATTACCTATAATTCACCCCTCCACTTT
-	TRBV9	TRBJ2-5	-	CASSVDPLPATGSETQYF	TGTGCCAGCAGCGTAGATCCCCTCCCAGCAACTGGGTCAGAGACCCAGTACTTC
-	TRBV5-8	TRBJ1-5	-	CASSLMGAGKGNQPQHF	TGTGCCAGCAGCTTGATGGGGGCTGGGAAAGGCAATCAGCCCCAGCATTTT
TRBD1	TRBV5-1	TRBJ2-1	few	CASKPGPGQGRNEQFF	TGCGCCAGCAAACCAGGCCCGGGACAGGGTAGAAATGAGCAGTTCTTC
-	TRBV6-5	TRBJ1-1	few	CASKVGYTEAFF	TGTGCCAGCAAGGTGGGTTACACTGAAGCTTTCTTT
-	TRBV27	TRBJ1-2	-	CASSLSISGDGDYGYTF	TGTGCCAGCAGTTTATCGATCTCGGGGGACGGTGACTATGGCTACACCTTC
-	TRBV7-9	TRBJ2-7	once	CASSLAHQTSYEQYF	TGTGCCAGCAGCTTAGCGCACCAGACCAGCTACGAGCAGTACTTC
-	TRBV12-3/TRBV12-4	TRBJ2-3	-	CASSFVTDTQYF	TGTGCCAGCAGTTTTGTCACAGATACGCAGTATTTT
-	TRBV11-2	TRBJ2-1	-	CASSLDKLNSPFSYNEQFF	TGTGCCAGCAGCTTAGATAAATTAAACAGTCCTTTTTCCTACAATGAGCAGTTCTTC
-	TRBV3-1/TRBV3-2	TRBJ2-7	-	CASSREGVPYEQYF	TGTGCCAGCAGCCGAGAGGGGGTGCCCTACGAGCAGTACTTC
-	TRBV16	TRBJ2-2	-	CASSQSTNTGELFF	TGTGCCAGCAGCCAATCGACGAACACCGGGGAGCTGTTTTTT
TRBD2	TRBV27	TRBJ2-3	-	CASSPERTSVLPTDTQYF	TGTGCCAGCAGCCCTGAGAGGACTAGCGTCTTGCCCACAGATACGCAGTATTTT
-	TRBV24-1	TRBJ2-7	-	CATSDPGASYEQYF	TGTGCCACCAGTGATCCAGGGGCCTCCTACGAGCAGTACTTC
TRBD1	TRBV10-3	TRBJ1-4	-	CAISEGTGEKLFF	TGTGCCATCAGTGAGGGGACAGGGGAAAAACTGTTTTTT
-	TRBV28	TRBJ2-1	-	CASSPLGSYNEQFF	TGTGCCAGCAGTCCCCTAGGGTCATACAATGAGCAGTTCTTC
-	TRBV5-1	TRBJ1-5	-	CASSLGLNQPQHF	TGCGCCAGCAGCTTAGGTTTAAATCAGCCCCAGCATTTT